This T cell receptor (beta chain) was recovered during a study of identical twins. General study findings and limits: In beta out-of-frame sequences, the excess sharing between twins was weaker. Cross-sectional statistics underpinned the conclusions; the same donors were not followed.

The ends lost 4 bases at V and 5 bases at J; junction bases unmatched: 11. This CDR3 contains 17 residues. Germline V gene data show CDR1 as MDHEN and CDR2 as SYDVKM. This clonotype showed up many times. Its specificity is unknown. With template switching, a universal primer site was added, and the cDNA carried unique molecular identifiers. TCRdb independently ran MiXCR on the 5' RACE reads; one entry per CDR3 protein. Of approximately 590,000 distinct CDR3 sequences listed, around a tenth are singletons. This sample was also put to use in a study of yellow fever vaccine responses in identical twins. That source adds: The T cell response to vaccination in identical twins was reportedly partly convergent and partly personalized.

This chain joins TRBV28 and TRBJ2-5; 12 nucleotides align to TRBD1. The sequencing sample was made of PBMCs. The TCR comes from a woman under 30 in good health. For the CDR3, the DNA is TGTGCCAGCAGTTCGACGTCGGGACAGGGGGCGAGGGAGACCCAGTACTTC. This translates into CASSSTSGQGARETQYF. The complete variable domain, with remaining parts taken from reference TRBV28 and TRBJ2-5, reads DVKVTQSSRYLVKRTGEKVFLECVQDMDHENMFWYRQDPGLGLRLIYFSYDVKMKEKGDIPEGYSVSREKKERFSLILESASTNQTSMYLCASSSTSGQGARETQYFGPGTRLLVL.